A selection of T cell receptor beta chains follows, all from one sample in a study of control samples from healthy donors and cancer patients. Produced via immunoSEQ multiplex PCR; TCRdb's table is partial and in-frame only. Of about 55,000 clones listed, around 95% are singletons. Material for sequencing was blood. Receptors originate from a woman aged 18-29 years in good health. The CDR3 runs from the conserved cysteine through the conserved F or W. The order of the fields is clone size, CDR3 length, V gene, D gene, J gene, CDR3 protein, CDR3 DNA. D genes are given only for firm matches. Clone size appears in some rows only: once, few, many, or a class for an expanded clone.

NA	12	TRBV30	NA	TRBJ1-1	CAWTRGNTEAFF	TGTGCCTGGACTCGCGGGAACACTGAAGCTTTCTTT
NA	11	TRBV19	NA	TRBJ2-7	CASALGGEQYF	TGTGCCAGTGCCTTGGGGGGAGAGCAGTACTTC
NA	17	TRBV7-2	NA	TRBJ1-5	CASSLGHRDKHNQPQHF	TGTGCCAGCAGCTTAGGACACCGGGACAAACACAATCAGCCCCAGCATTTT
NA	14	TRBV6-5	TRBD1	TRBJ1-5	CASSRTGSNQPQHF	TGTGCCAGCAGCAGGACAGGGAGTAATCAGCCCCAGCATTTT
NA	14	TRBV10-3	NA	TRBJ1-5	CATRDDLSNQPQHF	TGTGCCACTAGGGACGATTTGAGCAATCAGCCCCAGCATTTT
NA	16	TRBV9	TRBD2	TRBJ2-3	CASSVPNGGGTDTQYF	TGTGCCAGCAGCGTTCCGAACGGGGGGGGCACAGATACGCAGTATTTT
NA	14	TRBV6-5	TRBD1	TRBJ1-1	CASRLDRGNTEAFF	TGTGCCAGCAGATTGGACAGGGGTAACACTGAAGCTTTCTTT
NA	17	TRBV19	NA	TRBJ2-1	CASSMGRGRPSYNEQFF	TGTGCCAGTAGTATGGGGAGGGGGAGACCCTCCTACAATGAGCAGTTCTTC
NA	15	TRBV7-9	NA	TRBJ1-1	CASSYFGSVNTEAFF	TGTGCCAGCAGCTATTTCGGTTCGGTGAACACTGAAGCTTTCTTT
NA	15	TRBV19	NA	TRBJ1-1	CASRLTGPALTEAFF	TGTGCCAGTAGATTAACCGGTCCAGCCCTGACTGAAGCTTTCTTT
NA	15	TRBV18	TRBD1	TRBJ1-3	CASSPGQGAEHTIYF	TGTGCCAGCTCACCCGGACAGGGGGCTGAACACACCATATATTTT
NA	16	TRBV9	TRBD1	TRBJ2-1	CASSPSTGVYYNEQFF	TGTGCCAGCAGCCCTTCGACAGGGGTCTACTACAATGAGCAGTTCTTC
NA	15	TRBV10-3	NA	TRBJ1-5	CAISPDTKGNQPQHF	TGTGCCATCAGTCCGGACACCAAAGGTAATCAGCCCCAGCATTTT
NA	14	TRBV27	NA	TRBJ2-2	CASSRATNTGELFF	TGTGCCAGCAGTCGGGCCACCAACACCGGGGAGCTGTTTTTT
NA	17	TRBV10-3	TRBD2	TRBJ2-2	CAISELAAGGRTGELVF	TGTGCCATCAGTGAGTTGGCAGCGGGGGGCCGCACCGGGGAGCTGGTTTTT
NA	12	TRBV6-5	TRBD1	TRBJ2-7	CASWTGTYEQYF	TGTGCCAGTTGGACAGGGACCTACGAGCAGTACTTC
NA	15	TRBV4-3	NA	TRBJ1-5	CASSQDQGGNQPQHF	TGCGCCAGCAGCCAAGATCAAGGGGGCAATCAGCCCCAGCATTTT
NA	17	TRBV24-1	NA	TRBJ2-2	CATSDPLTGFNDRGAVF	TGTGCCACCAGTGACCCCTTGACAGGTTTCAATGACCGGGGAGCTGTTTTT
NA	12	TRBV28	NA	TRBJ1-6	CASSSPGDPLHF	TGTGCCAGCAGTTCCCCTGGTGACCCCCTCCACTTT
NA	16	TRBV11-2	TRBD1	TRBJ1-2	CASSSPDRGLGYGYTF	TGTGCCAGCAGCTCGCCGGACAGGGGGCTAGGCTATGGCTACACCTTC
NA	16	TRBV5-1	TRBD1	TRBJ2-7	CASSLGGSGGFHEQYF	TGCGCCAGCAGCTTGGGAGGGTCAGGGGGCTTCCACGAGCAGTACTTC
NA	15	TRBV6-4	TRBD2	TRBJ2-1	CASSEEAGGSNEQFF	TGTGCCAGCAGTGAGGAAGCGGGGGGTAGCAATGAGCAGTTCTTC
NA	15	TRBV4-3	NA	TRBJ1-3	CASSQTQISGNTIYF	TGCGCCAGCAGCCAGACCCAGATCTCTGGAAACACCATATATTTT
once	15	TRBV19	NA	TRBJ1-2	CASRVGVGANYGYTF	TGTGCCAGTAGAGTCGGGGTCGGAGCTAACTATGGCTACACCTTC
NA	17	TRBV5-3	TRBD2	TRBJ2-2	CARSLCSERGTTGELFF	TGTGCCAGAAGCTTATGTTCCGAGCGGGGGACCACCGGGGAGCTGTTTTTT
NA	15	TRBV5-5	TRBD2	TRBJ2-7	CASSQGGTSSYEQYF	TGTGCCAGCAGCCAGGGTGGGACTAGCTCCTACGAGCAGTACTTC
NA	13	TRBV29-1	NA	TRBJ1-2	CSVVRPGERGYTF	TGCAGCGTTGTTCGGCCAGGCGAGAGGGGCTACACCTTC
once	15	TRBV9	NA	TRBJ2-3	CASSVGGTYTDTQYF	TGTGCCAGCAGCGTAGGTGGGACCTACACAGATACGCAGTATTTT
few	14	TRBV6-2/TRBV6-3	NA	TRBJ1-5	CASSYGQENQPQHF	TGTGCCAGCAGTTACGGGCAGGAAAATCAGCCCCAGCATTTT
NA	15	TRBV6-1	NA	TRBJ1-6	CASSEGPGHNSPLHF	TGTGCCAGCAGTGAAGGTCCAGGTCATAATTCACCCCTCCACTTT
NA	13	TRBV7-2	NA	TRBJ1-5	CASSMSLGEPQHF	TGTGCCAGCAGTATGTCGTTGGGTGAGCCCCAGCATTTT
NA	14	TRBV15	NA	TRBJ2-7	CATSRGANGREQYF	TGTGCCACCAGCAGAGGGGCTAACGGAAGGGAGCAGTACTTC